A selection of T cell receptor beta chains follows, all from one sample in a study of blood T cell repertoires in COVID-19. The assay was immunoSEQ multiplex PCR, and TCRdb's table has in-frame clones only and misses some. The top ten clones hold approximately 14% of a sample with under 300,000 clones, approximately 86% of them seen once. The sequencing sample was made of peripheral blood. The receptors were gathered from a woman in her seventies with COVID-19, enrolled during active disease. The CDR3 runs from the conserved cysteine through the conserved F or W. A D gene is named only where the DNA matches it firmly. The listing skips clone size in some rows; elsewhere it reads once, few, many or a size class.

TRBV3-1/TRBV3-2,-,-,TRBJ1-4,CASSQDHSLNEKLFF,TGTGCCAGCAGCCAAGATCACAGCCTCAATGAAAAACTGTTTTTT
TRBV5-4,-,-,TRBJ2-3,CASSFLERTDTQYF,TGTGCCAGCAGCTTTCTAGAGCGCACAGATACGCAGTATTTT
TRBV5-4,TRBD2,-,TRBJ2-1,CASSASSGGMNEQFF,TGTGCCAGCAGCGCCTCTAGCGGGGGGATGAATGAGCAGTTCTTC
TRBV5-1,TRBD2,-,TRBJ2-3,CASSLGAGRVTDTQYF,TGCGCCAGCAGCTTGGGGGCAGGGAGGGTGACAGATACGCAGTATTTT
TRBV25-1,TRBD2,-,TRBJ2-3,CASSENRRGGSDTQYF,TGTGCCAGCAGTGAAAATCGGCGGGGGGGCTCAGATACGCAGTATTTT
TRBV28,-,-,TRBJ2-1,CASSLPGSGNEQFF,TGTGCCAGCAGTTTACCCGGTAGCGGAAATGAGCAGTTCTTC
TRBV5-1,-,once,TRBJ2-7,CASSYSGGASPFEQYF,TGCGCCAGCAGCTACTCTGGGGGCGCAAGTCCTTTCGAGCAGTACTTC
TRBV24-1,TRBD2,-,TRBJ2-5,CATSDRGLAGRETQYF,TGTGCCACCAGTGATCGGGGACTAGCGGGGAGAGAGACCCAGTACTTC
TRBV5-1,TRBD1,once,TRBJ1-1,CASSLEGGKVEAFF,TGCGCCAGCAGCCTGGAAGGGGGCAAGGTTGAAGCTTTCTTT
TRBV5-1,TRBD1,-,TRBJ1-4,CASRDRGNEKLFF,TGCGCCAGCAGGGACAGGGGTAATGAAAAACTGTTTTTT
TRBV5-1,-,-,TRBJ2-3,CASSPRTASSTDTQYF,TGCGCCAGCAGCCCAAGGACAGCTTCTAGCACAGATACGCAGTATTTT
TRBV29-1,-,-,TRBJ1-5,CSVEEGSNQPQHF,TGCAGCGTTGAGGAGGGTAGCAATCAGCCCCAGCATTTT
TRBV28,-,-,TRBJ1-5,CASSLQGQPQHF,TGTGCCAGCAGTTTACAGGGTCAGCCCCAGCATTTT
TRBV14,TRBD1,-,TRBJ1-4,CASSQAGQGQREKLFF,TGTGCCAGCAGCCAAGCGGGACAGGGCCAGCGGGAAAAACTGTTTTTT
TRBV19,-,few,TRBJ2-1,CASTSAYNEQFF,TGTGCCAGTACTAGCGCATACAATGAGCAGTTCTTC
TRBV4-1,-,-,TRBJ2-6,CASSQKDRTGANVLTF,TGCGCCAGCAGCCAAAAAGACAGAACAGGGGCCAACGTCCTGACTTTC
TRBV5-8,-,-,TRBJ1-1,CASMRQGTEAFF,TGTGCCAGCATGCGCCAGGGGACTGAAGCTTTCTTT
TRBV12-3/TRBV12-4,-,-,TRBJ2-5,CASSRTFQETQYF,TGTGCCAGCAGTCGGACTTTCCAAGAGACCCAGTACTTC
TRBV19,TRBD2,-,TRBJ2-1,CASRYSGGARSYNEQFF,TGTGCCAGTAGGTATAGCGGGGGGGCCCGCTCCTACAATGAGCAGTTCTTC
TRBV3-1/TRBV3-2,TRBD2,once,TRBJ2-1,CASSHRLAGGVEQFF,TGTGCCAGCAGCCATCGACTAGCGGGGGGAGTTGAGCAGTTCTTC
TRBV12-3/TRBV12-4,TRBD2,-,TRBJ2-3,CASKSSGTQYF,TGTGCCAGCAAATCTAGCGGCACGCAGTATTTT
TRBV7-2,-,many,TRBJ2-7,CASSPADRTNEQYF,TGTGCCAGCAGCCCAGCTGACAGGACCAACGAGCAGTACTTC
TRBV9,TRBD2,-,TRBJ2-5,CASSVGLAGSQETQYF,TGTGCCAGCAGCGTAGGACTAGCGGGGTCCCAAGAGACCCAGTACTTC
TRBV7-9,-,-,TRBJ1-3,CASSLALGGGNTIYF,TGTGCCAGCAGCTTAGCGCTAGGGGGTGGAAACACCATATATTTT
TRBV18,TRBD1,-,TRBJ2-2,CASSTGTVNTGELFF,TGTGCCAGCTCAACCGGGACAGTCAACACCGGGGAGCTGTTTTTT
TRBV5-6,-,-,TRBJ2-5,CASSLGGPQETQYF,TGTGCCAGCAGCTTGGGTGGGCCACAAGAGACCCAGTACTTC
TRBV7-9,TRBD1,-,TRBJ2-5,CASSPPGTVGTQYF,TGTGCCAGCAGCCCACCCGGGACAGTGGGGACCCAGTACTTC
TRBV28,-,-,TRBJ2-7,CASSSPRQSYEQYF,TGTGCCAGCAGTTCCCCGAGACAGAGCTACGAGCAGTACTTC
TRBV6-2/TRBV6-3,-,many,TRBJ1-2,CASSFVQGYGYTF,TGTGCCAGCAGTTTCGTACAGGGATATGGCTACACCTTC
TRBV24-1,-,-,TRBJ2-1,CATSDVGTSYNEQFF,TGTGCCACCAGTGATGTTGGCACCTCCTACAATGAGCAGTTCTTC
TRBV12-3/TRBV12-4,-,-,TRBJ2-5,CASSLLAEETQYF,TGTGCCAGCAGTCTACTAGCAGAAGAGACCCAGTACTTC
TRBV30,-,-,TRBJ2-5,CAWSVQGHQYF,TGTGCCTGGAGTGTACAGGGACATCAGTACTTC
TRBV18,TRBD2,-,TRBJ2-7,CASSPILGTSAYYEQYF,TGTGCCAGCTCACCCATACTAGGGACTAGCGCCTACTACGAGCAGTACTTC
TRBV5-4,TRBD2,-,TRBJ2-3,CASSLETSATQYF,TGTGCCAGCAGCTTGGAGACTAGCGCTACGCAGTATTTT
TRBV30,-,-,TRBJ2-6,CAWGSSGSGANVLTF,TGTGCCTGGGGTTCCTCGGGTTCCGGGGCCAACGTCCTGACTTTC
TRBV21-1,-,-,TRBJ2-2,CASAGTYYTGELFF,TGTGCCAGCGCCGGGACTTATTACACCGGGGAGCTGTTTTTT
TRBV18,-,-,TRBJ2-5,CASSTGNQETQYF,TGTGCCAGCTCAACGGGGAACCAAGAGACCCAGTACTTC
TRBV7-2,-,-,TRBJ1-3,CASSLGGGGVGNTIYF,TGTGCCAGCAGCTTAGGGGGGGGCGGCGTGGGAAACACCATATATTTT
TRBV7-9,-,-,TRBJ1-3,CASSERNRRNTIYF,TGTGCCAGCAGCGAGCGTAACAGGAGAAACACCATATATTTT
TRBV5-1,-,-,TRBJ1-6,CASSLVGSPLHF,TGCGCCAGCAGCTTGGTCGGTTCACCCCTCCACTTT
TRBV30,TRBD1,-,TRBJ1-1,CARDRGHNTEAFF,TGTGCCCGGGACAGGGGGCATAACACTGAAGCTTTCTTT
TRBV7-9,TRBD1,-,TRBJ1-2,CASSLAGTGPTYGYTF,TGTGCCAGCAGCTTAGCCGGGACAGGGCCTACCTATGGCTACACCTTC
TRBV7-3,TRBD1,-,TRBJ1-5,CASSSDRASNQPQHF,TGTGCCAGCAGCTCGGACAGGGCTAGCAATCAGCCCCAGCATTTT
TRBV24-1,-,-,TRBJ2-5,CATRFGETQYF,TGTGCCACCAGGTTCGGGGAGACCCAGTACTTC
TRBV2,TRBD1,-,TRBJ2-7,CASNTGGWDEQYF,TGTGCCAGCAATACAGGGGGCTGGGACGAGCAGTACTTC
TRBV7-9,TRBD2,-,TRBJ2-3,CASSLVAGGADTQYF,TGTGCCAGCAGCTTAGTTGCGGGGGGTGCAGATACGCAGTATTTT
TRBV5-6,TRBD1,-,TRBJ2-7,CASSLFGQGAHEQYF,TGTGCCAGCAGCTTATTTGGACAGGGGGCCCACGAGCAGTACTTC